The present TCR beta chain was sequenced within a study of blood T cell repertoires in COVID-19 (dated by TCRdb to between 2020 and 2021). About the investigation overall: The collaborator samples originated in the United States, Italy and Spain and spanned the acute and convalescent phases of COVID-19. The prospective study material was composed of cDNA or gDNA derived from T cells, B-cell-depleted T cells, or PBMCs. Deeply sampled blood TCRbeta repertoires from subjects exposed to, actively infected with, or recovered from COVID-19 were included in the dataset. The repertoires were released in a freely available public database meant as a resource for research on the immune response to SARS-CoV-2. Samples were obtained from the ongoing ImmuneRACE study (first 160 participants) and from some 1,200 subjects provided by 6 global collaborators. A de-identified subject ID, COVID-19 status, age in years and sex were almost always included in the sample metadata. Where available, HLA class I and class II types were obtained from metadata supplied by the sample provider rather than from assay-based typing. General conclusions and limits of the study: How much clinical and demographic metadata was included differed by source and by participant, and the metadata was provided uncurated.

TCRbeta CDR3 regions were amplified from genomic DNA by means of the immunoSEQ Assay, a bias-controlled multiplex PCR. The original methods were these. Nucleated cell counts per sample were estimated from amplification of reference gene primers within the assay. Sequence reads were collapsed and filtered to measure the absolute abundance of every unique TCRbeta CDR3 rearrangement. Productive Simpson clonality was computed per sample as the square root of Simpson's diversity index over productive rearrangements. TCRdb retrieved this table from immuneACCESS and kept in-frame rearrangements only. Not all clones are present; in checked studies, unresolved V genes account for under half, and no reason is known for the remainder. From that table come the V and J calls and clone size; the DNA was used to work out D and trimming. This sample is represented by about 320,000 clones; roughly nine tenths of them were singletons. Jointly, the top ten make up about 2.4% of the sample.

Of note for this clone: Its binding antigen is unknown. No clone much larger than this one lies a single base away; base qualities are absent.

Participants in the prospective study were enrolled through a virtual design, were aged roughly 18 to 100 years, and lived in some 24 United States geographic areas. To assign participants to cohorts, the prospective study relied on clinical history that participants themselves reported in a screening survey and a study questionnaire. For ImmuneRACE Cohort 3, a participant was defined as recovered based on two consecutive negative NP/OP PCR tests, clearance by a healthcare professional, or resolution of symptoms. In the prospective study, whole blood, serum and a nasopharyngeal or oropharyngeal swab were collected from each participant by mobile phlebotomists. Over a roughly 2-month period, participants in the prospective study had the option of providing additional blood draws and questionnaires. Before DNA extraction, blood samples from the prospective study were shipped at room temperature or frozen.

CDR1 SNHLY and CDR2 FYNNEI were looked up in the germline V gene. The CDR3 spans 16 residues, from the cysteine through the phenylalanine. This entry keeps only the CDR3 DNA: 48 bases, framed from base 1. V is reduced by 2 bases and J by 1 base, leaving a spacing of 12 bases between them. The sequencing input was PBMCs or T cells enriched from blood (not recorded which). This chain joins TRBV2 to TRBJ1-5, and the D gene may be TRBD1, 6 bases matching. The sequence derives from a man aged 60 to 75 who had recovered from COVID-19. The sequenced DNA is TGTGCCAGCAGTGAATTAGCCGGACAGAGCAATCAGCCCCAGCATTTT. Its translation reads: CASSELAGQSNQPQHF.